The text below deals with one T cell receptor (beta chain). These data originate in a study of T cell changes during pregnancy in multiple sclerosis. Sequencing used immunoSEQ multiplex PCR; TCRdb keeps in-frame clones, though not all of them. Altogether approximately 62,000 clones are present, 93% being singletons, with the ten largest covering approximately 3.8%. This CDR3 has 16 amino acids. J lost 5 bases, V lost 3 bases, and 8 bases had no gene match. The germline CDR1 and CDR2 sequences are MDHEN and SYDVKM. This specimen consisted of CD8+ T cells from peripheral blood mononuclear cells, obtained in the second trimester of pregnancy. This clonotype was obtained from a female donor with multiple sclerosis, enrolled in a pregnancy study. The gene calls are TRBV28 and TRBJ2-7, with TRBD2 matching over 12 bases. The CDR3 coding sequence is TGTGCCAGCAGTTTCTTCGGACTAGCGGGGACCAACGAGCAGTACTTC. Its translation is CASSFFGLAGTNEQYF.